This T cell receptor (beta chain) was documented in a study of HIV-infected patients and healthy controls. Regarding the study as a whole: Treated samples reflected only about three months of therapy, arguably too short to observe immune reconstitution. Untreated HIV+ repertoires had roughly threefold fewer distinct CDR3s and lower Shannon diversity than healthy controls.

Per germline, CDR1 LGHDT and CDR2 YNNKEL (reference sequence). V shed 2 bases and J shed 8 bases, with 9 bases lying between them. CDR3 length equals 13 residues. Alpha and beta constant-region primers primed reverse transcription of approximately 460 ng RNA. Using multiplexing indices, alpha and beta chain libraries were generated apart by chain-specific third strand synthesis. One primer pair amplified all rearrangements per chain; each cDNA got molecular barcodes. MiXCR, run by TCRdb on the 5' RACE reads, gives a single entry per CDR3 protein. The table lists 5,000 to 7,500 distinct CDR3 sequences, more than 7.5% of them singletons, with 20% in the top ten. In its sample, this clonotype was seen many times. No antigen is known for it. Roughly three months, about 14 weeks, into antiretroviral therapy, follow-up blood was collected. The repertoire came from unfractionated whole blood and reflected all unsorted peripheral T cells.

The chain employs TRBV3-1 and TRBJ1-4; D uncertain. The source is an adult with HIV infection. The sequencing here drew on blood, taken during antiretroviral therapy. CDR3 nucleotides: TGTGCCAGCAGCCAACAGGCCCGCGAAAAACTGTTTTTT. It specifies CASSQQAREKLFF.